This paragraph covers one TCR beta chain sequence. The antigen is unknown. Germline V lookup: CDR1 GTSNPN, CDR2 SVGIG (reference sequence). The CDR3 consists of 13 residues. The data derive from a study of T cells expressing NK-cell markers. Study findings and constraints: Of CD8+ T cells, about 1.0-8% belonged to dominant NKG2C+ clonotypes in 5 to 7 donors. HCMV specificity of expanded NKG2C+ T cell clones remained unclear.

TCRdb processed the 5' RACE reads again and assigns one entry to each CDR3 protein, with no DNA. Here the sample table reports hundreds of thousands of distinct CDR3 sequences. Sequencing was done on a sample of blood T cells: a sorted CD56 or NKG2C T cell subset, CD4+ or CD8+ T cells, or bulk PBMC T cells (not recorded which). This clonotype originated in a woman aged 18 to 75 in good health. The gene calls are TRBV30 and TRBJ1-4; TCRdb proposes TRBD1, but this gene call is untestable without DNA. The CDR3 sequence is CAWSAGRQEKLFF.